These 4 T cell receptor beta chains came from one sample sequenced in a study of early T cells in non-severe SARS-CoV-2 infection. TCRdb called the 5' RACE reads again in MiXCR, with one record for every CDR3 protein. The sample includes 85,000 to 100,000 distinct CDR3 sequences, roughly 17% of them seen just once. This sample comprised whole blood, obtained at baseline. Receptors were obtained from an adult who was a healthcare worker with PCR-confirmed SARS-CoV-2 infection or an uninfected control (not recorded which).

This sequence joins TRBV5-4 and TRBJ2-7; D may be TRBD2 (5 bases). This CDR3 is built from 16 residues. Trimming stripped 3 bases from V and 2 bases from J, with 18 bases between. Germline V gives CDR1 SGHNT, CDR2 YYREEE (reference sequence). The CDR3 DNA is TGTGCCAGCAGCTCGTCATCCTTAGCGAAACCCTACGAGCAGTACTTC. This sequence encodes CASSSSSLAKPYEQYF.

The chain uses TRBV30 and TRBJ1-2; D gene uncertain. The CDR3 runs 13 residues. Trimming cost V 3 bases and J 5 bases, with 13 bases left between them. Germline-derived CDR1 and CDR2 are GTSNPN and SVGIG (reference sequence). For the CDR3, the DNA is TGTGCCTGGAGGGGGTCAGCCCCTTATGGCTACACCTTC. Its protein product is CAWRGSAPYGYTF.

V is TRBV12-3 or TRBV12-4 and J is TRBJ1-1; maybe TRBD1 (5 bases). This CDR3 has 12 amino acids. Trimming took off 6 bases at V and 4 bases at J, with 9 bases between the two ends. The CDR3 sequence: CASSEGSTEAFF. The CDR3 DNA sequence: TGTGCCAGCAGCGAGGGGAGCACTGAAGCTTTCTTT.

This clonotype was picked up a small number of times. V gene TRBV29-1 combines with J gene TRBJ2-5; D is uncertain. This CDR3 is built from 14 residues. Per germline, CDR1 SQVTM and CDR2 ANQGSEA. Trimming removed 5 bases from V and 4 bases from J, with 17 bases in between. The CDR3 is CSVLPLTARETQYF. The CDR3 DNA sequence: TGCAGCGTTCTACCCCTAACCGCTCGAGAGACCCAGTACTTC.